What follows are 23 T cell receptor beta chains derived from one specimen sequenced in a study of T cell responses to AZD1222 COVID-19 vaccine. TCRdb's copy holds only in-frame clones and misses some; the assay was immunoSEQ multiplex PCR. The sample consists of 100,000 or so clones, 70% to 90% of them appearing once. The material sequenced was peripheral blood, taken on day 0 of AZD1222 vaccination. The receptors were gathered from an adult in good health.

The rearrangement joins TRBV11-3 to TRBJ2-7, with D possibly being TRBD1 or TRBD2 (5 bases each). CDR3 length: 13 residues. Trimming removed 3 bases from V and 6 bases from J, with 12 bases in between. Germline V gene lookup returns CDR1 SGHNT and CDR2 YENEEA. The CDR3 DNA reads as TGTGCCAGCAGCTTTATCGCCGGGACCGAGCAGTACGTC. Translating gives CASSFIAGTEQYV.

This clone was detected a few times. CDR3 DNA sequence: TGTGCCAGCAGCCAAACACAACTCACGTTCTCAGGGGTATGGACTGAAGCTTTCTTT. Translated, it gives CASSQTQLTFSGVWTEAFF. The V call is TRBV6-2 or TRBV6-3, the J call TRBJ1-1; D is possibly TRBD1 (6 bases). Germline V gene lookup returns CDR1 MNHEY and CDR2 SVGEGT. The CDR3 has 19 amino acids. V lost 6 bases and J lost 5, with 31 bases in between.

The J gene is TRBJ1-5, the V gene TRBV7-8; 7 nucleotides agree with TRBD1. Germline V gene sequence: CDR1 SGHVS, CDR2 FQNEAQ. V was pared by 3 bases and J by 8 bases, with 4 bases of the junction left unmatched. CDR3 length equals 13 residues. The CDR3 bases are TGTGCCAGCAGCTTGGACAGGCCTAAGCCCCAGCATTTT. Protein sequence: CASSLDRPKPQHF.

The rearrangement uses TRBV5-5 and TRBJ2-1; D is perhaps TRBD1 (6 bases). CDR3 length: 15 amino acids. The germline gives CDR1 SGHKS, CDR2 YYEKEE (reference sequence). V was pared by 0 bases and J by 3 bases, with 10 bases between. Here the CDR3 DNA reads TGTGCCAGCAGCTTGGTACAGGGTCGCTACAATGAGCAGTTCTTC. Translated, it gives CASSLVQGRYNEQFF.

The table lists this clone with a few counts. V and J are TRBV10-3 and TRBJ2-1; D is perhaps TRBD1 (6 bases). CDR3 length: 12 residues. Germline CDR1 and CDR2: ENHRY and SYGVKD. The V end lost 2 bases, the J end lost 7 bases, and 6 bases lay between the germline ends. CDR3: CAISETGNEQFF. The CDR3 coding sequence is TGTGCCATCAGTGAGACAGGGAATGAGCAGTTCTTC.

This sequence joins TRBV10-1 and TRBJ1-2, with D perhaps TRBD1 (5 bases). Trimming removed 6 bases from V and 8 bases from J, with 28 bases in between. The CDR3 extends over 17 amino acids. CDR1 and CDR2 (germline): WNHNN, SYGVQD (reference sequence). CDR3 loop: CASRGESQSPVRQGYTF. The CDR3 bases are TGCGCCAGCAGGGGGGAGTCACAGTCCCCCGTCCGGCAGGGCTACACCTTC.

The genes are TRBV6-2 or TRBV6-3 and TRBJ2-2, with D possibly being TRBD1 or TRBD2 (7 bases each). The CDR3 is made up of 15 amino acids. Germline CDR1 and CDR2: MNHEY and SVGEGT. Trimming removed 6 bases from V and 4 bases from J, with 15 bases in between. The CDR3 sequence: CASSLGGGGTGELFF. Written as DNA, the CDR3 is TGTGCCAGCAGCCTGGGAGGGGGCGGCACCGGGGAGCTGTTTTTT.

This rearrangement joins TRBV19 to TRBJ1-6; 9 nucleotides agree with TRBD1. CDR3 length equals 15 residues. The junction had 4 bases not matched to a gene; V was cut back by 1 base and J by 9 bases. Germline V gene sequence: CDR1 LNHDA, CDR2 SQIVND (reference sequence). CDR3 sequence (DNA): TGTGCCAGTAGTATAGCCGGGACAGGGTTTTCACCCCTCCACTTT. Its translation: CASSIAGTGFSPLHF. The entire variable domain, with the rest obtained from reference TRBV19 and TRBJ1-6, is as follows: DGGITQSPKYLFRKEGQNVTLSCEQNLNHDAMYWYRQDPGQGLRLIYYSQIVNDFQKGDIAEGYSVSREKKESFPLTVTSAQKNPTAFYLCASSIAGTGFSPLHFGNGTRLTVT.

The CDR3 protein is CATAAMGQAVPTF. The CDR3 DNA follows: TGTGCCACAGCAGCCATGGGACAGGCCGTTCCCACCTTC. The rearrangement uses TRBV11-3 and TRBJ1-2; TRBD1 agrees at 8 bases. CDR3 length: 13 residues. Germline loops: CDR1 SGHNT, CDR2 YENEEA. With V trimmed by 10 bases and J by 13 bases, 17 bases remained unmatched.

This clone was seen just once. J is TRBJ1-5 and V is TRBV7-8, with no clear D. Trimming cost V 5 bases and J 4 bases, with 12 bases left between them. This CDR3 spans 14 amino acids. Germline values: CDR1 SGHVS, CDR2 FQNEAQ. The DNA of the CDR3 is TGTGCCAGCAGCCCAAGGACGAGGAATCAGCCCCAGCATTTT. Amino acids: CASSPRTRNQPQHF.

The rearrangement joins TRBV18 to TRBJ1-1, with TRBD1 as a possible D gene (5 bases). V gave up 3 bases and J gave up 10 bases, with 15 bases separating them. The CDR3 covers 13 residues. CDR1 is KGHSH and CDR2 is LQKENI in the germline V gene. The CDR3 bases are TGTGCCAGCTCACCGAACGTCCCCCAGGGAGCTTTCTTT. It codes for CASSPNVPQGAFF.

This sequence joins TRBV6-5 and TRBJ1-1; 9 nucleotides line up with TRBD1. The CDR3 consists of 15 residues. The germline gives CDR1 MNHEY, CDR2 SVGAGI. J lost 5 bases, V lost 5 bases, and 9 bases had no gene match. The CDR3 loop reads CASSLTGTGPTEAFF. The DNA of the CDR3 is TGTGCCAGCAGTCTAACCGGGACAGGGCCGACTGAAGCTTTCTTT.

This chain connects TRBV27 to TRBJ2-7, with 10 positions matching TRBD1. The junction had 12 bases not matched to a gene; V was cut back by 5 bases and J by 2 bases. CDR1 is MNHEY and CDR2 is SMNVEV in the germline V gene (reference sequence). CDR3 length: 17 amino acids. CDR3 protein: CASSNIMTGGLPYEQYV. DNA for the CDR3: TGTGCCAGCAGTAACATCATGACAGGGGGCTTACCCTACGAGCAGTACGTC.

The CDR3 DNA is TGTGCCAGCAGCTTCGACCCCGAGAATGAGCAGTTCTTC. It translates to CASSFDPENEQFF. The V and J genes are TRBV5-6 and TRBJ2-1; the D is unclear. The germline V gene encodes CDR1 SGHDT and CDR2 YYEEEE. V dropped 2 bases and J dropped 7 bases, with 10 bases sitting between them. The CDR3 contains 13 residues.

The CDR3 DNA is TGTGCCAGCAGCCCCGCAGGGTGGCACGAGCAGTACTTC. Its protein product is CASSPAGWHEQYF. The rearrangement uses TRBV9 and TRBJ2-7, with D perhaps TRBD1 (5 bases). The CDR3 sequence is 13 residues long. The ends were cut back, 4 bases at V and 5 bases at J, with 13 bases in the middle. From germline, CDR1 is SGDLS and CDR2 YYNGEE.

V gene TRBV6-2 or TRBV6-3 combines with J gene TRBJ2-1, with D possibly TRBD2 on 5 matching bases. This CDR3 is 16 amino acids long. CDR1 and CDR2 from the germline V gene are MNHEY and SVGEGT. The V end was cut by 4 bases, the J end by 0 bases, with 13 bases between. In nucleotides, the CDR3 is TGTGCCAGCAGTTCCCGGACTGCTAGCTCCTACAATGAGCAGTTCTTC. Protein product: CASSSRTASSYNEQFF.

J is TRBJ1-1 and V is TRBV10-2; a weak D match, TRBD1 (5 bases). The CDR3 is made up of 14 amino acids. V lost 7 bases and J 3 bases, leaving 15 bases between the germline ends. Per germline, CDR1 WSHSY and CDR2 SAAADI. In nucleotides, the CDR3 is TGCGCCAGCACGAGGGCCGAGGGGTACACTGAAGCTTTCTTT. This encodes CASTRAEGYTEAFF.

The genes are TRBV4-2 and TRBJ1-4; weak D call: TRBD1 (5 bases). The V gene lost 2 bases and the J gene lost 0 bases, with 13 bases spanning the gap. From germline, CDR1 is LGHNA and CDR2 YNFKEQ. CDR3 length: 17 residues. Here the CDR3 DNA reads TGTGCCAGCAGCCAACGTCCAGGGATTCCAACTAATGAAAAACTGTTTTTT. This codes for CASSQRPGIPTNEKLFF.

This chain uses TRBV11-3 with TRBJ2-7, with D perhaps TRBD1 (5 bases). Germline values: CDR1 SGHNT, CDR2 YENEEA. Trimming stripped 1 base from V and 3 bases from J, with 7 bases between. CDR3 size: 13 residues. The CDR3 here is CASSLGGGYEQYV. The CDR3 DNA sequence: TGTGCCAGCAGCTTAGGGGGCGGCTACGAGCAGTACGTC.

V gene TRBV3-1 (or the pseudogene TRBV3-2) combines with J gene TRBJ1-2, with TRBD1 matching over 10 bases. Germline CDR1 LGHDT, CDR2 YNNKEL (reference sequence). The CDR3 runs 15 residues. J lost 5 bases, V lost 2 bases, and 5 bases had no gene match. The CDR3 nucleotides read TGTGCCAGCAGCCAACCCTGGGACAGGGGATATGGCTACACCTTC. Translation gives CASSQPWDRGYGYTF.

The V and J genes are TRBV11-3 and TRBJ2-5; 7 positions agree with TRBD1. Germline values: CDR1 SGHNT, CDR2 YENEEA. V trimming: 4 bases; J trimming: 7 bases; junction bases outside the gene matches: 6. This CDR3 is built from 13 residues. CDR3 loop: CASSSGTVGTQYF. For the CDR3, the DNA is TGTGCCAGCAGCTCGGGGACAGTGGGGACCCAGTACTTC.

For this clone: The same CDR3 is also encoded by other DNA sequences in this sample. The genes are TRBV27 and TRBJ2-2; D call uncertain. This CDR3 comprises 15 residues. The germline CDR1 and CDR2 sequences are MNHEY and SMNVEV (reference sequence). The germline V and J ends were trimmed by 2 bases and 4 bases, with 11 bases remaining between them. The CDR3 DNA is TGTGCCAGCAGTTTACGCTCCCTGGGCACCGGGGAGCTGTTTTTT. This encodes CASSLRSLGTGELFF.

J is TRBJ2-3 and V is TRBV6-5; D is ambiguous. Trimming took off 0 bases at V and 0 bases at J, with 7 bases between the two ends. The germline V gene encodes CDR1 MNHEY and CDR2 SVGAGI. CDR3 length: 15 amino acids. This CDR3 reads CASSYSYGSTDTQYF. In nucleotides, the CDR3 is TGTGCCAGCAGTTACTCGTACGGTAGCACAGATACGCAGTATTTT.